The 2 T cell receptor beta chains below all came from one sample that was sequenced in a study of OX40 agonist ivuxolimab in advanced cancers. Library generation was performed with the immunoSEQ multiplex PCR assay. TCRdb carries this immuneACCESS record with in-frame sequences only. Its versions omit some clonotypes, under half of them owing to an unresolved V gene in the studies checked, with the rest unexplained. In this sample the table shows about 64,000 clones, roughly 90% of which occur a single time. 0.67% of the sample is taken by the ten largest. This specimen consisted of CD4+ or CD8+ T cells sorted from blood, obtained in a trial of the OX40 agonist ivuxolimab. Receptor source: an adult with an advanced solid tumor such as melanoma, head and neck, liver or kidney cancer.

The rearrangement uses TRBV18 and TRBJ1-2; TRBD1 agrees at 7 bases. CDR3 length: 13 residues. Germline V gene data show CDR1 as KGHSH and CDR2 as LQKENI. The junction had 1 base not matched to a gene; V was cut back by 3 bases and J by 3 bases. CDR3 in DNA: TGTGCCAGCTCACCGGGGACAGACTATGGCTACACCTTC. Encoded protein: CASSPGTDYGYTF.

This chain links TRBV4-2 with TRBJ1-3, with D hard to call. The CDR3 length is 14 residues. Germline V lookup: CDR1 LGHNA, CDR2 YNFKEQ. V was shortened by 1 base and J by 4 bases, with 8 bases between the two germline ends. The CDR3 is CASSQASFGNTIYF. CDR3 in DNA: TGTGCCAGCAGCCAAGCCTCGTTCGGAAACACCATATATTTT.